What follows are 14 T cell receptor beta chains derived from one specimen sequenced in a study of HIV-infected patients and healthy controls. Whole blood was used without fractionation, so all unsorted peripheral T cells were included. Alpha and beta constant-region primers primed reverse transcription of approximately 0.55 ug RNA. Each of the alpha and beta chains got its own library through chain-specific third strand synthesis with indices. TCRdb reanalysed the 5' RACE reads using MiXCR and keeps one entry per CDR3 protein. The sample includes 18,000 or so distinct CDR3 sequences, around 10% of them seen just once. The sequencing sample was made of blood. The receptors were sampled from an adult in good health.

This clonotype was seen many times. This chain connects TRBV7-9 to TRBJ2-1, with 8 bases matching TRBD2. Germline CDR1 SEHNR, CDR2 FQNEAQ (reference sequence). This CDR3 region has 16 residues. V was pared by 2 bases and J by 2 bases, with 5 bases of the junction left unmatched. In nucleotides, the CDR3 is TGTGCCAGCAGCTTAAATAGCGGGAAAACCTACAATGAGCAGTTCTTC. Encoded protein: CASSLNSGKTYNEQFF.

The genes are TRBV6-4 and TRBJ2-3, with 7 bases that match TRBD1. With 3 bases clipped from V and 2 bases from J, the junction kept 2 bases outside the gene matches. This CDR3 is 14 amino acids long. The germline V gene encodes CDR1 MRHNA and CDR2 SNTAGT. The CDR3 spells CASSDTGDTDTQYF. CDR3 sequence (DNA): TGTGCCAGCAGTGATACAGGGGACACAGATACGCAGTATTTT.

This clonotype is labeled medium-sized. The rearrangement links TRBV29-1 to TRBJ2-1; D is possibly TRBD2 (5 bases). CDR3 length: 12 residues. CDR1 SQVTM and CDR2 ANQGSEA come from the germline V gene. V lost 3 bases, J lost 5 bases, and 8 bases lay in between. The CDR3 is CSVELRDNEQFF. The CDR3, as DNA: TGCAGCGTTGAGTTGCGGGACAATGAGCAGTTCTTC.

This clonotype was seen a handful of times. This chain uses TRBV20-1 with TRBJ2-7, with TRBD2 matching over 13 bases. Trimming removed 5 bases from V and 6 bases from J; junction bases left unmatched: 4. Germline V CDR1 and CDR2: DFQATT, SNEGSKA (reference sequence). The CDR3 is 13 amino acids. CDR3 DNA sequence: TGCAGTGCTCGGACTAGCGGGAGCTTCGAGCAGTACTTC. It is translated as CSARTSGSFEQYF.

This clonotype was detected a few times. The chain employs TRBV28 and TRBJ2-7; D possibly corresponds to TRBD2 (7 bases). The V gene's germline CDR1 is MDHEN and CDR2 SYDVKM. Deletions cut 7 bases from V and 5 bases from J, with 18 bases between. The CDR3 is made up of 14 amino acids. CDR3 bases: TGTGCCAGCACCGGGGGGCCGCAGGCCCACGAGCAGTACTTC. Protein product: CASTGGPQAHEQYF.

As for this clonotype: A much more abundant neighbour one base away suggests this may be a read error. V is TRBV12-3 or TRBV12-4 and J is TRBJ2-7; D perhaps matches TRBD2 (6 bases). This CDR3 contains 15 residues. The CDR3 is CAGSNIPGLFYEQYF. The CDR3 nucleotides read TGTGCCGGCAGCAACATTCCGGGACTCTTCTACGAGCAGTACTTC.

Concerning this clonotype: This sequence may be a read error, since a much larger clone differs from it by one base. The chain joins TRBV5-4 to TRBJ2-5; D perhaps matches TRBD1 (6 bases). CDR3 length equals 14 residues. Germline V gene data show CDR1 as SGHNT and CDR2 as YYREEE (reference sequence). Written as DNA, the CDR3 is TGTGTCAGCAGCCAACAGGGTGCCCAAGAGACCCAGTACTTC. It specifies CVSSQQGAQETQYF.

This clonotype was counted at least ten times. The chain is built from TRBV20-1 and TRBJ2-5, with D perhaps matching TRBD1 (6 bases). The V gene's germline CDR1 is DFQATT and CDR2 SNEGSKA (reference sequence). V lost 8 bases and J 4 bases, leaving 11 bases between the germline ends. The CDR3 length is 11 residues. This CDR3 is CSTGQRETQYF. DNA of the CDR3: TGCAGTACCGGACAGAGAGAGACCCAGTACTTC.

This chain connects TRBV20-1 to TRBJ2-6; D might be TRBD2 (5 bases). Germline V gene sequence: CDR1 DFQATT, CDR2 SNEGSKA (reference sequence). V was cut by 4 bases and J by 3 bases, with 10 bases left in between. The CDR3 length is 14 residues. CDR3 DNA: TGCAGTGCTATCCCGGGGTATGGGGCCAACGTCCTGACTTTC. Its protein product is CSAIPGYGANVLTF.

This clonotype rates as medium-sized (0.01 to 0.1%). The chain links TRBV12-3 or TRBV12-4 to TRBJ2-4; no reliable D call. Trimming stripped 5 bases from V and 0 bases from J, with 8 bases between. CDR3 length equals 14 residues. CDR3 DNA: TGTGCCAGCAGTCCCGACTTAGCCAAAAACATTCAGTACTTC. Amino acid sequence: CASSPDLAKNIQYF.

Ten or more counts support this clonotype. This chain joins TRBV5-4 and TRBJ2-3, with TRBD2 matching 8 bases. The CDR3 has 16 residues. V lost 3 bases to trimming and J lost 0 bases; unmatched junction nucleotides: 6. The germline V gene has CDR1 SGHNT and CDR2 YYREEE (reference sequence). CDR3 residues: CASSSATSASTDTQYF. The DNA for the CDR3 is TGTGCCAGCAGCTCCGCGACTAGCGCTAGCACAGATACGCAGTATTTT.

V and J are TRBV19 and TRBJ2-1; 13 bases agree with TRBD2. V lost 8 bases and J lost 5; bases outside the gene matches: 9. CDR3 length: 16 amino acids. CDR1 and CDR2 from the germline V gene are LNHDA and SQIVND (reference sequence). DNA for the CDR3: TGTGCCAGTCGTCCTCCCGGGACTAGCGGGAACAATGAGCAGTTCTTC. The encoded protein is CASRPPGTSGNNEQFF.

This clonotype was observed many times. The chain has TRBV29-1 and TRBJ2-2, with TRBD2 as a possible D gene (5 bases). V lost 6 bases, J lost 6 bases, and 14 bases lay in between. Germline lookup yields CDR1 SQVTM and CDR2 ANQGSEA. This CDR3 region has 13 residues. In DNA form, the CDR3 reads TGCAGCGTCGGCTGGACTGGAGCCGGGGAGCTGTTTTTT. Translating gives CSVGWTGAGELFF.

The chain is built from TRBV12-3 or TRBV12-4 and TRBJ2-7; 14 positions match TRBD2. The trim removed 5 bases at V and 9 bases at J, leaving 6 bases unmatched. The CDR3 has 14 residues. The CDR3 loop reads CASSRLAGGGRQYF. CDR3 coding DNA: TGTGCCAGCAGTCGACTAGCGGGAGGGGGTCGGCAGTACTTC.